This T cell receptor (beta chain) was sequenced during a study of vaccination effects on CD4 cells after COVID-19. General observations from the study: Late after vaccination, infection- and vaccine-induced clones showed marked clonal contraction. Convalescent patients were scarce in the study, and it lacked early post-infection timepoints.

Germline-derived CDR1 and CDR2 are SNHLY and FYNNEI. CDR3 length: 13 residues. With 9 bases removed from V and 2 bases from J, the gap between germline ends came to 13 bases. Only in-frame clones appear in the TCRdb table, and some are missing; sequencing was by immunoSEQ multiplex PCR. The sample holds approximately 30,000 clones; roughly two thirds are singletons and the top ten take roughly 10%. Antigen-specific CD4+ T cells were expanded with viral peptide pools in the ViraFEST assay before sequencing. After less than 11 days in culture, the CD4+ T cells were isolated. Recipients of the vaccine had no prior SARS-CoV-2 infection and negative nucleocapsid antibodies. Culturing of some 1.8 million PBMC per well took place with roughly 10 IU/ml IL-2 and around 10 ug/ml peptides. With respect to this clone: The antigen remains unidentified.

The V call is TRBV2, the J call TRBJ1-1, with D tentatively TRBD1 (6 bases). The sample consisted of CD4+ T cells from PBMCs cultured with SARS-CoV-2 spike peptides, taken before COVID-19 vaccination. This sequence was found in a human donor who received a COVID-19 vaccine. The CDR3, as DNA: TGTGCCAGTAATAGGGGGTCTAACACTGAAGCTTTCTTT. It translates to CASNRGSNTEAFF.